The sequence of this T cell receptor beta chain was determined in a study of identical twins. Study-wide results and caveats: Insertion counts were lower in abundant cord blood beta clonotypes, a trend that memory repertoires did not show. Instead of following the same donors, the conclusions were based on cross-sectional statistical analysis.

The CDR3 sequence is 14 residues long. With 4 bases clipped from V and 4 bases from J, the junction kept 4 bases outside the gene matches. Germline loops: CDR1 LNHNV, CDR2 YYDKDF (reference sequence). A note on this clonotype: The antigen remains unidentified.

With template switching, a universal primer site was added, and the cDNA carried unique molecular identifiers. A single record per CDR3 protein comes from TCRdb applying MiXCR to the 5' RACE reads. The profile shows some 1,700,000 distinct CDR3 sequences, about 30% of them singletons. Specimen: cord blood. The clonotype was recovered from a newborn girl in good health. The genes are TRBV15 and TRBJ1-5; 7 bases line up with TRBD1. The CDR3 DNA is TGTGCCACCAGCACAGGGGGTAGGAATCAGCCCCAGCATTTT. Translating gives CATSTGGRNQPQHF.